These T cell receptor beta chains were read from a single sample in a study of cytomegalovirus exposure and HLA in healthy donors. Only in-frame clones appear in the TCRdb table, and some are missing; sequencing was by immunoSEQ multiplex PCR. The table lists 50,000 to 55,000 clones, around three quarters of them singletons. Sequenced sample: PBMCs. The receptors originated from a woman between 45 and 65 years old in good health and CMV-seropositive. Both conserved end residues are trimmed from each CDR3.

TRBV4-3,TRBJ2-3,ASSQDYAGLPTDTQY
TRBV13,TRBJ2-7,ASSSTQGFNEQY
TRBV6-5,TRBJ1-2,ATSPEPGDYGYT
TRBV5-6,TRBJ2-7,ASSPRQGAVSYEQY
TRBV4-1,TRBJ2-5,ASSQDQNKETQY
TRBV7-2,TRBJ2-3,ASSLVTTGKADTQY
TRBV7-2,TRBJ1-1,ASSLLGPREAF
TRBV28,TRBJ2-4,ASTRGDTLNIQY
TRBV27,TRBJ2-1,ASSWLAGGHEQF
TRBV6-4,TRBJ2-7,ASSEGGSSYEQY
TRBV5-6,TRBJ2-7,ASSFLESSEQY
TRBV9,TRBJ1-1,ASSTRLNTEAF
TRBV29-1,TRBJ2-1,SVQKRANEQF
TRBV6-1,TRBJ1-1,ASTDGGNTEAF
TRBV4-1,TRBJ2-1,ASSTGGGRTYNEQF